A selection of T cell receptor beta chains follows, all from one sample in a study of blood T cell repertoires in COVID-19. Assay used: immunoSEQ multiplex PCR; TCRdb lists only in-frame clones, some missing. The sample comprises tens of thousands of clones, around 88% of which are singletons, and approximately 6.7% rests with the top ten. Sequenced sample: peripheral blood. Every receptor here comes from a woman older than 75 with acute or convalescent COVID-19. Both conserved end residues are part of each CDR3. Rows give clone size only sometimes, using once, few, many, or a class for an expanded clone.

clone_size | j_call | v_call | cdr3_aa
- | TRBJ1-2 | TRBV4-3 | CASSQDSQGAGGYTF
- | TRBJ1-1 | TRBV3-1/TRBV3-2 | CASSQDNRGATEAFF
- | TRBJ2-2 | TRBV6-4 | CASSVLAFTGELFF
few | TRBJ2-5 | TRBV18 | CASSQRQGAETQYF
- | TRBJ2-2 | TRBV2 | CASRFGSGGASGELFF
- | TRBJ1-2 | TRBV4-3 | CPSSRQEGYGYTF
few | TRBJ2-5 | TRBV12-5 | CASALGGRGTRETQYF
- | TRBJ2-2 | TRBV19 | CASSAQRSTGELFF
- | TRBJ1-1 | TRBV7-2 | CASSLPGGGMAFF
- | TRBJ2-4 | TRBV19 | CASSPGEGRAKNIQYF
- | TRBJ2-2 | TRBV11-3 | CASTGNTGELFF
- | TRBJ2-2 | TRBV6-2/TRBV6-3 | CASSIPQAIGGQNTGELFF
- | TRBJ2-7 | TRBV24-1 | CATSDRGQGKLYF
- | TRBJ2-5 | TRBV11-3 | CASSRTEQETQYF
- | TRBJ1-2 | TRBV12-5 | CASGSTGGYGYTF
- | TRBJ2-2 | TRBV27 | CASRAMVSGELFF
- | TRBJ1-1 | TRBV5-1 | CASSSSGLLDTEAFF
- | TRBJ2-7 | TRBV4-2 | CASSQEGQGADEQYF
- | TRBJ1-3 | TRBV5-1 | CASSVGLNSGNTIYF
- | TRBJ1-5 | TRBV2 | CASTKADRVEPQHF
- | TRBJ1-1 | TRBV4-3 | CASSQEGATTEAFF
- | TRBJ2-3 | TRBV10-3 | CAISDRTGGFSDTQYF
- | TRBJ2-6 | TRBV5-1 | CASSLDRRANVLTF
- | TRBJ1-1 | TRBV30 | CAWSPQMNTEAFF
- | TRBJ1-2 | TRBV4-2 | CASSQGRGPDYGYTF
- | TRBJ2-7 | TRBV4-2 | CASSSGQGAVEQYF
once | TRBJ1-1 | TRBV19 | CASTPILAANTEAFF
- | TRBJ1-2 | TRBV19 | CASTLSGANYGYTF
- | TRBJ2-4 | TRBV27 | CASSEERAKNIQYF
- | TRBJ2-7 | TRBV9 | CASSPEDIVGTVFF
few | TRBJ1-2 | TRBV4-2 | CASSHLEGRTNYGYTF
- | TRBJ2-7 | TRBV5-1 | CASSLEAGITYEQYF
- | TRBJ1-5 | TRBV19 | CASKGQGSNQPQHF
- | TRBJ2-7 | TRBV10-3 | CAISPGPGDGSYEQYF
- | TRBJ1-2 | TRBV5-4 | CASSSTGGQSYGYTF
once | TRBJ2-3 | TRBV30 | CAWGTLGTSADTQYF
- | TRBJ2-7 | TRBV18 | CASSSQSGGSTYEQYF
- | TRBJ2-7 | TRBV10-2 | CASRDGSGYYEQYF
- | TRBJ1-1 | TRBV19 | CASSSQGAYTEAFF
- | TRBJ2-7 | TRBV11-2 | CASSLASNEQYF
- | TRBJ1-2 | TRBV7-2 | CASSLARTGGYGYTF
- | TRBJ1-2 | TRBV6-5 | CASSRPGTGNYGYTF
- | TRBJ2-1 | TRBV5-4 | CASRIAGGPFEQFF
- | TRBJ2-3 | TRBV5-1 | CASSSQGSDTQYF
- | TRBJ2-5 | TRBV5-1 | CASSLGTALETQYF
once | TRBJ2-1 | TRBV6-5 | CASSPGTGYEQFF
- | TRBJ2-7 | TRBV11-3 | CASSLGGPSYTYEQYF
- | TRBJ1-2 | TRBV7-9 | CASSLRRASGYTF
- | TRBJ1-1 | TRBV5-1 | CASSLGLLNTEAFF
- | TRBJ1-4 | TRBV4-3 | CASSRGPTTNEKLFF
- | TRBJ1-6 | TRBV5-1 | CASSGDSQSPLHF
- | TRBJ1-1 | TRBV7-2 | CASSPGQGKKAFF
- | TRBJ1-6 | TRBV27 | CASSFQTGVGNSPLHF
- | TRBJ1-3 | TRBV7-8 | CASSPQRSSGNTIYF
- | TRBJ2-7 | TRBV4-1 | CASSQSKQGVGLEQYF
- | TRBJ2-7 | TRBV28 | CASRLGGGQSSYEQYF
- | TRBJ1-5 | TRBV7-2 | CASSPRAGGGGPQHF
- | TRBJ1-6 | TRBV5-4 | CASSVTGSDSPLHF